Included here is one T cell receptor (beta chain) sequence, with context. Its target is not known. This entry belongs to a study of breast tumors, draining lymph nodes, adjacent tissues. Breast cancer patients provided tissue from their axillary draining lymph nodes. TCRdb used MiXCR to reprocess the multiplex PCR reads, holding one entry per CDR3 protein. Among around 300,000 distinct CDR3 sequences listed, around 31% were seen once. Study-wide findings and caveats: That most tumor T cells come from lymph nodes remained unproven. Tumor and nontumor repertoires were significantly more similar in luminal-like than in basal-like breast cancer. Tumor TCR diversity was below lymph nodes but above nontumor tissue.

The clonotype comes from a female donor with breast cancer. Some clones in this sample may be carry-over from other donors' samples. The sequencing sample was made of axillary lymph node tissue.

CDR3: CASSDPLYGANVLTF. The CDR3 DNA reads as TGTGCCAGCAGTGATCCCTTATATGGGGCCAACGTCCTGACTTTC. The chain joins TRBV2 to TRBJ2-6; D is unclear. Deletions cut 3 bases from V and 3 bases from J, with 9 bases between. Germline CDR1 and CDR2: SNHLY and FYNNEI. This CDR3 region has 15 residues.